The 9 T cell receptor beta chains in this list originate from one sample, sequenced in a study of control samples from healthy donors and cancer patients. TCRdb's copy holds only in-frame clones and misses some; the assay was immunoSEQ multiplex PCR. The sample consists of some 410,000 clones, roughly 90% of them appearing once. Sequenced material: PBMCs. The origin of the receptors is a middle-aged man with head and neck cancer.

CDR3 amino acids: CASSLPPTQGNEKLFF. DNA for the CDR3: TGTGCCAGCAGTCTCCCCCCCACACAGGGGAATGAAAAACTGTTTTTT. V and J are TRBV28 and TRBJ1-4; 7 bases are shared with TRBD1. CDR1 is MDHEN, CDR2 SYDVKM, per germline. This CDR3 spans 16 amino acids. V was pared by 5 bases and J by 5 bases, with 11 bases of the junction left unmatched.

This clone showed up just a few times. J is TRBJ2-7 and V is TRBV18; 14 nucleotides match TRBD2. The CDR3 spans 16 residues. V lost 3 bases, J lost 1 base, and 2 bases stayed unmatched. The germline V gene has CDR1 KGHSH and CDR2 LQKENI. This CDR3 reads CASSPRTSGRSYEQYF. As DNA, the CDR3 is TGTGCCAGCTCACCTCGGACTAGCGGGAGGTCCTACGAGCAGTACTTC.

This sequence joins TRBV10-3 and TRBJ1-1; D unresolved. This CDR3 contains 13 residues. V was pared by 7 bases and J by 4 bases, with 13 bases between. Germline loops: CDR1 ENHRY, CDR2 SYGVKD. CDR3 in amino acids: CAITGVSGTEAFF. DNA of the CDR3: TGTGCCATCACGGGTGTTTCGGGCACTGAAGCTTTCTTT.

The CDR3 protein is CASSLARDRGNTGELFF. The DNA of the CDR3 is TGCGCCAGCAGCTTGGCCAGGGACAGGGGAAACACCGGGGAGCTGTTTTTT. The J gene is TRBJ2-2, the V gene TRBV5-1; 10 bases match TRBD1. Germline CDR1 and CDR2: SGHRS and YFSETQ. This CDR3 comprises 17 residues. V dropped 0 bases and J dropped 2; count of bases not matched to a gene: 4.

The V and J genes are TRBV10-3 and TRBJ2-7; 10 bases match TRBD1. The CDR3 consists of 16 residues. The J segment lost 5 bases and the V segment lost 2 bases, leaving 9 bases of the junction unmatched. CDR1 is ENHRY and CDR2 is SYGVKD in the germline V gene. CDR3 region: CAISEPTRQGAHEQYF. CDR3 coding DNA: TGTGCCATCAGTGAGCCCACCCGACAGGGGGCCCACGAGCAGTACTTC.

Here the CDR3 DNA reads TGCGCCAGCAGTCCCGGGACTAGCGTGGCAGATACGCAGTATTTT. It specifies CASSPGTSVADTQYF. The V call is TRBV10-2, the J call TRBJ2-3, with 10 bases lining up with TRBD2. Germline-derived CDR1 and CDR2 are WSHSY and SAAADI. The length of the CDR3 is 15 residues. V lost 5 bases and J lost 4; bases outside the gene matches: 6.

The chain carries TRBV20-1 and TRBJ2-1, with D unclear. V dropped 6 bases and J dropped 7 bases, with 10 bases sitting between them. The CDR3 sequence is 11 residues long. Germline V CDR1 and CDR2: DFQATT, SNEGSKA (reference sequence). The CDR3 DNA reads TGCAGTGCCCCGGACCTAAATGAGCAGTTCTTC. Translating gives CSAPDLNEQFF.

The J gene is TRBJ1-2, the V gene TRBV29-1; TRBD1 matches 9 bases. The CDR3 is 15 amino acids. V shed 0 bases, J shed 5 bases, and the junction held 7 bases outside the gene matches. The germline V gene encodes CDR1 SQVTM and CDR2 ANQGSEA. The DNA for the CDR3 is TGCAGCGTTGAAGATCGGGGGACAGGGAGTTATGGCTACACCTTC. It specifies CSVEDRGTGSYGYTF.

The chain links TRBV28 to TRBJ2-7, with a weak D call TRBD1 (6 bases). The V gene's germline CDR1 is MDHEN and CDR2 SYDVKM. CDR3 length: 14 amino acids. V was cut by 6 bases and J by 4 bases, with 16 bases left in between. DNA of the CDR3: TGTGCCAGCAGGGGACAAGGGAGTAAGTACGAGCAGTACTTC. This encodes CASRGQGSKYEQYF.